These 9 T cell receptor beta chains originate from one sample sequenced in a study of monozygotic twins with inflammatory bowel disease. One entry per CDR3 protein, without DNA, is what TCRdb gives after re-calling the 5' RACE reads. This sample's clone table lists about 450,000 distinct CDR3 sequences. Specimen: blood. These receptor sequences come from a human donor with ulcerative colitis or Crohn's disease, or a healthy co-twin of an affected twin (not recorded which).

The chain employs TRBV3-1 and TRBJ1-2; TCRdb's assignment of TRBD1 cannot be checked, as there is no DNA. CDR3 size: 17 residues. Germline CDR1 LGHDT, CDR2 YNNKEL (reference sequence). Here the CDR3 reads CASSQGRAVQLNYGYTF. The full variable domain, its missing parts supplied by reference TRBV3-1 and TRBJ1-2, is DTAVSQTPKYLVTQMGNDKSIKCEQNLGHDTMYWYKQDSKKFLKIMFSYNNKELIINETVPNRFSPKSPDKAHLNLHINSLELGDSAVYFCASSQGRAVQLNYGYTFGSGTRLTVV.

CDR3 protein: CAINRDPGGNSPLHF. V gene TRBV10-3 combines with J gene TRBJ1-6; TCRdb selects TRBD1, and the lack of DNA leaves this call unchecked. CDR1 and CDR2 (germline): ENHRY, SYGVKD. This CDR3 has 15 amino acids.

This sequence joins TRBV4-2 and TRBJ2-7; the TRBD1 assignment by TCRdb is unverifiable without DNA. CDR1 and CDR2 (germline): LGHNA, YNFKEQ. The CDR3 has 16 amino acids. The CDR3 sequence is CASSQADREPSYEQYF.

V and J are TRBV7-3 and TRBJ2-2; the TCRdb D gene call, TRBD1, has no DNA to confirm it. The CDR3 contains 13 residues. Germline-derived CDR1 and CDR2 are SGHTA and FQGTGA. CDR3 in amino acids: CASSIGGTGELFF.

The chain recombines TRBV30 with TRBJ1-1; TCRdb calls TRBD1, which cannot be checked without DNA. From germline, CDR1 is GTSNPN and CDR2 SVGIG (reference sequence). This CDR3 region has 12 residues. The CDR3 is CAWSITGTGAFF. Drawing the rest from reference TRBV30 and TRBJ1-1, the complete variable domain is SQTIHQWPATLVQPVGSPLSLECTVEGTSNPNLYWYRQAAGRGLQLLFYSVGIGQISSEVPQNLSASRPQDRQFILSSKKLLLSDSGFYLCAWSITGTGAFFGQGTRLTVV.

V gene TRBV29-1 combines with J gene TRBJ2-7; TCRdb reports TRBD1, a call that lacks DNA to check it against. Germline-derived CDR1 and CDR2 are SQVTM and ANQGSEA. The CDR3 totals 15 residues. The CDR3: CSVRGVWPGKDEQYF.

The genes are TRBV5-1 and TRBJ2-1; TCRdb gives TRBD1 as the D gene, but with no DNA this cannot be confirmed. The V gene's germline CDR1 is SGHRS and CDR2 YFSETQ. The CDR3 is made up of 14 amino acids. The CDR3 loop is CASSFGGEINEQFF.

V and J are TRBV24-1 and TRBJ2-1. The CDR3 totals 12 residues. CDR1 is KGHDR and CDR2 is SFDVKD in the germline V gene. This CDR3 reads CATSDLLGEQFF.

The chain employs TRBV10-3 and TRBJ2-3. This CDR3 has 13 amino acids. The germline CDR1 and CDR2 sequences are ENHRY and SYGVKD. The chain's CDR3 is CAISESFSDTQYF.